This T cell receptor beta chain was observed in a study of human T cells and chemical hapten exposure. In TCRdb, the RACE reads were re-called with MiXCR into one record per CDR3 protein. The data contain some 80,000 distinct CDR3 sequences, approximately 10% of them singletons. The CDR3 sequence is 16 residues long. The V segment lost 6 bases and the J segment 8 bases; nucleotides outside the gene matches: 11. Germline values: CDR1 MNHNY, CDR2 SVGAGI (reference sequence). The study's findings and limits: Counts of expanded TCRs at PT1 were positively correlated with patch test score.

Of note for this clonotype: The antigen is not known.

As to time point: patch test 2, 6 weeks after DPC sensitization. Documented treatment: therapeutic diphenylcyclopropenone sensitization with weekly scalp DPC. The V and J genes are TRBV6-6 and TRBJ2-1, with TRBD2 matching over 12 bases. This sample comprised whole blood, obtained in connection with sensitization to the hapten diphenylcyclopropenone (DPC). This clonotype originated in a man between 18 and 35 years old with alopecia areata. Some clones in this sample may be carry-over from other donors' samples. The CDR3 region has the DNA TGTGCCAGCAGCCCTGACAGACTAGCGGGGGTCGATGAGCAGTTCTTC. It specifies CASSPDRLAGVDEQFF.